Listed below are T cell receptor beta chains from one sample, sequenced in a study of early T cells in non-severe SARS-CoV-2 infection. In TCRdb, the 5' RACE reads were re-called with MiXCR into one record per CDR3 protein. The sample has roughly 26,000 distinct CDR3 sequences, roughly 5.3% seen once. The specimen was whole blood. The receptor source for this set is an adult who was a healthcare worker with PCR-confirmed SARS-CoV-2 infection or an uninfected control (not recorded which). The CDR3 runs from the conserved cysteine through the conserved F or W.

TRBV5-4	CASSAQGAIWSGTEAFF
TRBV3-1	CASSQRTSLDTQYF
TRBV20-1	CSVTPFHEQYF
TRBV6-2/TRBV6-3	CASRTELGLDNEQFF
TRBV12-3/TRBV12-4	CASSFSTGSSYNEQFF
TRBV6-1	CASSEVLAGEQFF
TRBV18	CASSRDRSSGNTIYF
TRBV24-1	CATSEGDLRGNNEQFF
TRBV6-2/TRBV6-3	CASSQGWDTEAFF
TRBV11-2	CASSQRQGQGTDTQYF
TRBV7-3	CASSLSPEGTGNTIYF
TRBV14	CASSQDRAKVDTQYF
TRBV29-1	CSVADRATGEQYF
TRBV20-1	CSARRLGDYGYTF
TRBV14	CASSKLLAGQETQYF
TRBV29-1	CSVEGVGTGGYGSTDTQYF
TRBV12-3/TRBV12-4	CASSFGGNTIYF
TRBV7-9	CASSLAGTEAFF
TRBV7-9	CASRPTGGYEQYF
TRBV6-4	CASSDSDPDTQYF
TRBV6-6	CASSLTGGKQPQHF
TRBV10-3	CAISEGYEQYF
TRBV12-3/TRBV12-4	CASSLWTGDIQYF
TRBV6-2/TRBV6-3	CASTVSNEQFF
TRBV20-1	CSADTGAGYEQYF
TRBV11-2	CASSSTGDSSPLHF
TRBV7-6	CASSLMMASGGRDTQYF
TRBV7-3	CASSTRTEETQYF
TRBV29-1	CSVAVTGESPLHF
TRBV4-2	CASSQEETGKRGGYEQYF
TRBV2	CASTPDRAYGYTF
TRBV20-1	CSAKGGLRTGATEAFF
TRBV30	CAWSVGRAGYTF
TRBV18	CASSPDNQPQHF
TRBV7-3	CASSLGPVDEQYF
TRBV6-5	CASQMTGGHSPLHF
TRBV3-1	CASSLGLAGLVNEQFF
TRBV12-3/TRBV12-4	CASTSSSDTEAFF
TRBV19	CASSIWGRFEQYF
TRBV20-1	CSASQEGLNQPQHF
TRBV9	CASSVMQGGNEQFF
TRBV6-5	CASTRGNEQFF
TRBV11-2	CASSFGVGSGANVLTF
TRBV9	CASSVEGTGGPWAEAFF
TRBV20-1	CSARQQNTEAFF
TRBV4-1	CASSRGGQGAVNTEAFF
TRBV19	CASSTDRGRYNEQFF
TRBV6-6	CASSPTLNYGYTF
TRBV12-3/TRBV12-4	CASSLETSGGVNEQFF
TRBV19	CASSTPGQGTQPQHF
TRBV7-9	CASSLVTGGYEQYF
TRBV20-1	CSAADLAGWLKETQYF
TRBV6-2/TRBV6-3	CASSPDRGSDEQYF
TRBV12-5	CASGSPGQSGELFF
TRBV5-6	CASSLLSGGPFSNEQFF
TRBV11-3	CASSPGLRETQYF
TRBV19	CASSALTGTRTFSGANVLTF
TRBV6-5	CASSYRDRGPYEQYF
TRBV6-6	CASSYLGPPYEQYF
TRBV2	CASSPSGGPTDTQYF